The present T cell receptor (beta chain) was sequenced within a study of T cell responses to AZD1222 COVID-19 vaccine. In regard to this clone: Its target is not known.

TCRdb's table, derived via immunoSEQ multiplex PCR, lists solely in-frame clones and lacks some. The sample shows 75,000 to 100,000 clones, 90% of them seen only once. The CDR3 runs to 14 residues. Germline lookup yields CDR1 SGHDT and CDR2 YYEEEE. The germline V and J ends were trimmed by 2 bases and 8 bases, with 17 bases remaining between them. Overall study findings and caveats: Reportedly, close to half of spike-specific TCRs are directed against unmutated variant regions.

The sample in question was peripheral blood, obtained on day 0 of AZD1222 vaccination. The origin of this receptor is an adult in good health. The chain links TRBV5-6 to TRBJ2-7; D gene uncertain. CDR3 protein: CASSFRSGGSQQYF. CDR3 DNA sequence: TGTGCCAGCAGCTTTCGGAGTGGTGGATCCCAGCAGTACTTC.